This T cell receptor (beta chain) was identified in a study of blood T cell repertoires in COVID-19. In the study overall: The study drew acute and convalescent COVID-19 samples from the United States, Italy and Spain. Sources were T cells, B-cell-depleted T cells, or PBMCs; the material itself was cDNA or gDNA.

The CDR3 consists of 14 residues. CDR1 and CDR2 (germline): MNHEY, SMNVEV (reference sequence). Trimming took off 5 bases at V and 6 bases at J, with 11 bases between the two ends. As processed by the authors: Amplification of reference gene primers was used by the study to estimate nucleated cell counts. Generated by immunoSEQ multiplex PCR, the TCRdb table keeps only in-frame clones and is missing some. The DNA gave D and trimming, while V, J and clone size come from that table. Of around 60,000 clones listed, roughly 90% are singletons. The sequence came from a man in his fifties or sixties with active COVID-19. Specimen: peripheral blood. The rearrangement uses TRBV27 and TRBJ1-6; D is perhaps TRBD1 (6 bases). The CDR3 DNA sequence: TGTGCCAGCAGTGAAGCCAGGGGTAATTCACCCCTCCACTTT. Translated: CASSEARGNSPLHF.